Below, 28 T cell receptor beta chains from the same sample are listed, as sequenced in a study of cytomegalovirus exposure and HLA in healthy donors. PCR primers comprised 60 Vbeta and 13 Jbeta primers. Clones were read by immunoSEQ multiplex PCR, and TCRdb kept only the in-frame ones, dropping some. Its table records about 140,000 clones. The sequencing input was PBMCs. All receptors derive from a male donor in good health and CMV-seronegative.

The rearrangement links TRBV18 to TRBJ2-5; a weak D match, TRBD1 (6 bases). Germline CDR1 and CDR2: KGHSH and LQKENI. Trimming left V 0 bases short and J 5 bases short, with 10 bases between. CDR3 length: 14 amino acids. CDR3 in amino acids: CASSPPGGGETQYF. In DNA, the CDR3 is TGTGCCAGCTCACCACCTGGGGGCGGGGAGACCCAGTACTTC. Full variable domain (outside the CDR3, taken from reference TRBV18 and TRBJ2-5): NAGVMQNPRHLVRRRGQEARLRCSPMKGHSHVYWYRQLPEEGLKFMVYLQKENIIDESGMPKERFSAEFPKEGPSILRIQQVVRGDSAAYFCASSPPGGGETQYFGPGTRLLVL.

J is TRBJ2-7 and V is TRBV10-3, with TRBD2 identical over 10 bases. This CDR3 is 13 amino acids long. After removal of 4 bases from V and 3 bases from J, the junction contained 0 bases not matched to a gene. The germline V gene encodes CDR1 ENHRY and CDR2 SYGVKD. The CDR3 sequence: CAISASGGYEQYF. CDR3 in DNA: TGTGCCATCAGTGCTAGCGGGGGCTACGAGCAGTACTTC.

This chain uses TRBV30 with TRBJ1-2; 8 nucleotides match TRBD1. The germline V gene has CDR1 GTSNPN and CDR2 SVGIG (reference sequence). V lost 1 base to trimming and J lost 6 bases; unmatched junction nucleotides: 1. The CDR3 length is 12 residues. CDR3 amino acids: CAWSEDRDGYTF. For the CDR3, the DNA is TGTGCCTGGAGTGAGGACAGGGATGGCTACACCTTC.

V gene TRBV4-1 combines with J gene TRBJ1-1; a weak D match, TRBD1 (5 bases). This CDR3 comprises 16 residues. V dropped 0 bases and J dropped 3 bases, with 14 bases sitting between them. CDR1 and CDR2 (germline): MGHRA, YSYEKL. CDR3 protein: CASSQDHAGPDTEAFF. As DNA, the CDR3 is TGCGCCAGCAGCCAAGATCATGCGGGGCCAGACACTGAAGCTTTCTTT.

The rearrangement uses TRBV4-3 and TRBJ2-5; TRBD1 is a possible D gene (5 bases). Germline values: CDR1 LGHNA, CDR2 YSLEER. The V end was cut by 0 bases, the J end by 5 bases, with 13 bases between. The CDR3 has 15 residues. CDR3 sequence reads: CASSQDLRGWETQYF. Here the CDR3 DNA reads TGCGCCAGCAGCCAAGATTTAAGGGGTTGGGAGACCCAGTACTTC.

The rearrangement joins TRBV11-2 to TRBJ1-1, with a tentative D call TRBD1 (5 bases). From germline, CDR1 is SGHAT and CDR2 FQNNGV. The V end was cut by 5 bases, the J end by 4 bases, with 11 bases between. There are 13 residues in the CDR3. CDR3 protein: CASSPRGGTEAFF. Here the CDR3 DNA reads TGTGCCAGCAGCCCCCGGGGGGGCACTGAAGCTTTCTTT.

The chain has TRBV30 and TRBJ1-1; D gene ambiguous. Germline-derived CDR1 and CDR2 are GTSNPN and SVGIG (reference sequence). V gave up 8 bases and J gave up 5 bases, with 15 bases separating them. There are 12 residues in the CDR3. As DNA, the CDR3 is TGTGCCACAGCCCGCGGGATGACTGAAGCTTTCTTT. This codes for CATARGMTEAFF.

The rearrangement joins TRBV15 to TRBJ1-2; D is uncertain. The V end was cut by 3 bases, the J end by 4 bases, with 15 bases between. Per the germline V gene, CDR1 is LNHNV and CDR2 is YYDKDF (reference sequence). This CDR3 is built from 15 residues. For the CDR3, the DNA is TGTGCCACCAGCAGGGGAGGCCCTATATCCTATGGCTACACCTTC. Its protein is CATSRGGPISYGYTF. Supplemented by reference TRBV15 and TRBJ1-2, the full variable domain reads DAMVIQNPRYQVTQFGKPVTLSCSQTLNHNVMYWYQQKSSQAPKLLFHYYDKDFNNEADTPDNFQSRRPNTSFCFLDIRSPGLGDTAMYLCATSRGGPISYGYTFGSGTRLTVV.

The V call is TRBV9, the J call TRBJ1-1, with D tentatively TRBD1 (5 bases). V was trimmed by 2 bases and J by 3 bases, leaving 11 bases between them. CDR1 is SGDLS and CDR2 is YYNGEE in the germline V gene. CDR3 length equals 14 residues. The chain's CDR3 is CASSVSIRDTEAFF. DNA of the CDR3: TGTGCCAGCAGCGTGAGTATCAGGGACACTGAAGCTTTCTTT.

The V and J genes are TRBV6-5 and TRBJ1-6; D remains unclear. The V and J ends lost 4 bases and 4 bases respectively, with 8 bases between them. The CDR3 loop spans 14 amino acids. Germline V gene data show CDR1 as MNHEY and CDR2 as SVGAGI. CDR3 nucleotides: TGTGCCAGCAGTTTAGGGAGATATAATTCACCCCTCCACTTT. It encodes CASSLGRYNSPLHF.

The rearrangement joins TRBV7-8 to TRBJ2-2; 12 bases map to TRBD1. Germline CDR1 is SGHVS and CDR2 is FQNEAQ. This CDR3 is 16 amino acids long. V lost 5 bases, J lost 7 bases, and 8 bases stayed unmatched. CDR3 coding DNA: TGTGCCAGCAGCCGCCGGGACAGGGGGCCTGGCGGGGAGCTGTTTTTT. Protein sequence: CASSRRDRGPGGELFF.

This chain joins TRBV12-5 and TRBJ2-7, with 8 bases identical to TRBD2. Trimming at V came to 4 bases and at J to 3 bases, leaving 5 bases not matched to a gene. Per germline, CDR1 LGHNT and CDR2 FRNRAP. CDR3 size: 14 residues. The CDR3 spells CASGWGLEGYEQYF. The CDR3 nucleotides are TGTGCTAGTGGTTGGGGACTAGAGGGCTACGAGCAGTACTTC.

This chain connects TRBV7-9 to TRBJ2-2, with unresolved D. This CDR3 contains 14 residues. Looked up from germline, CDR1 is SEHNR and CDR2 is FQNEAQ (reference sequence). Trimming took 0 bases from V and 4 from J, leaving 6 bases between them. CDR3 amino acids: CASSLAASTGELFF. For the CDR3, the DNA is TGTGCCAGCAGCTTAGCGGCCTCCACCGGGGAGCTGTTTTTT.

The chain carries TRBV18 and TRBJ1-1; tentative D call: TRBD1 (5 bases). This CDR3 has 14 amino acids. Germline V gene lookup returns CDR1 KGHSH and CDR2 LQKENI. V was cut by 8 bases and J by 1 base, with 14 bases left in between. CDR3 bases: TGTGCCAGCCTAAACGTCGGGGGGAACACTGAAGCTTTCTTT. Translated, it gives CASLNVGGNTEAFF.

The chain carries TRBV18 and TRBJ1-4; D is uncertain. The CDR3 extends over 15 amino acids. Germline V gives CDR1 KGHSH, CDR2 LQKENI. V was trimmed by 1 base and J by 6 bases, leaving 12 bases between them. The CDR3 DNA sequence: TGTGCCAGCTCACCACGCCGGTCTGGTGATGAAAAACTGTTTTTT. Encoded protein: CASSPRRSGDEKLFF.

This CDR3 reads CASSLVSGGAKKYQETQYF. The CDR3 nucleotides read TGCGCCAGCAGCTTGGTTAGCGGGGGTGCAAAGAAGTACCAAGAGACCCAGTACTTC. The chain carries TRBV5-1 and TRBJ2-5; 9 bases fit TRBD2. The germline V gene has CDR1 SGHRS and CDR2 YFSETQ. V lost 0 bases to trimming and J lost 0 bases; unmatched junction nucleotides: 12. This CDR3 comprises 19 residues.

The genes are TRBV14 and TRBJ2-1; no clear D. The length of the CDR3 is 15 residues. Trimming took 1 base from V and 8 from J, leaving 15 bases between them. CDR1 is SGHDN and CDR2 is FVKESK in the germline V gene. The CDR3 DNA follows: TGTGCCAGCAGCCAAGGTTATGTGTATCCGGATGAGCAGTTCTTC. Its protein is CASSQGYVYPDEQFF.

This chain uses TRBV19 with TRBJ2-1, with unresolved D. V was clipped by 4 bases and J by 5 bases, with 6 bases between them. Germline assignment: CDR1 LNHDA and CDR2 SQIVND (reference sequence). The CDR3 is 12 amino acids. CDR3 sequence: CASSTLHNEQFF. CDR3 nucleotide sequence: TGTGCCAGTAGTACCCTTCACAATGAGCAGTTCTTC.

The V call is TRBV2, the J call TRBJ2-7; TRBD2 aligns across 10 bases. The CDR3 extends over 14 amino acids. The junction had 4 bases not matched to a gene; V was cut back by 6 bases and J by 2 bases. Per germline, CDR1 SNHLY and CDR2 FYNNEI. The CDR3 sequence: CASRWTSGTYEQYF. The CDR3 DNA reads TGTGCCAGCAGATGGACTAGCGGAACCTACGAGCAGTACTTC.

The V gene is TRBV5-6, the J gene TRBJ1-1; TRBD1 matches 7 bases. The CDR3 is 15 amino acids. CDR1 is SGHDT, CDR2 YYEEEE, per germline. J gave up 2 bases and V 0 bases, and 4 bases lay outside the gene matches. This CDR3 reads CASSLVPGGNTEAFF. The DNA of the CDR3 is TGTGCCAGCAGCTTGGTTCCAGGGGGTAACACTGAAGCTTTCTTT.

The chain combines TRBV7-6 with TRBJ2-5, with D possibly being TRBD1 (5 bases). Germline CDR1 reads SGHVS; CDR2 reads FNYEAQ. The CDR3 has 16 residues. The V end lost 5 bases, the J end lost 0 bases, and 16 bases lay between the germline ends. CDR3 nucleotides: TGTGCCAGCAGCCCGACCCACAGGAAGTACCAAGAGACCCAGTACTTC. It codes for CASSPTHRKYQETQYF.

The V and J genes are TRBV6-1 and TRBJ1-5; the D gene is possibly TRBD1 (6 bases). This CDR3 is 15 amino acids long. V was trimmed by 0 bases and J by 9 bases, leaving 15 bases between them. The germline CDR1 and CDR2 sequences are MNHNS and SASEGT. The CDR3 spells CASSEAGGAGGPQHF. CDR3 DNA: TGTGCCAGCAGTGAAGCAGGGGGAGCGGGGGGGCCCCAGCATTTT.

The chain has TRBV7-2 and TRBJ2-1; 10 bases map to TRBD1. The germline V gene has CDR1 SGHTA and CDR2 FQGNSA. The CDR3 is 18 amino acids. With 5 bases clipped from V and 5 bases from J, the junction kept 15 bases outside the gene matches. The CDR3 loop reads CASSLGGQGLEKHNEQFF. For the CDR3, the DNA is TGTGCCAGCAGCCTAGGGGGACAGGGGTTAGAGAAACACAATGAGCAGTTCTTC.

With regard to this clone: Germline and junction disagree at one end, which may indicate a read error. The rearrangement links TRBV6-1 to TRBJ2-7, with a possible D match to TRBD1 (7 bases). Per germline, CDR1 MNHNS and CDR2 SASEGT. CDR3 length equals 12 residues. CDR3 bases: TGTGCCAGCAGGCTCGCGGAGGGACAGTGGGGCTTC. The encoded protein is CASRLAEGQWGF.

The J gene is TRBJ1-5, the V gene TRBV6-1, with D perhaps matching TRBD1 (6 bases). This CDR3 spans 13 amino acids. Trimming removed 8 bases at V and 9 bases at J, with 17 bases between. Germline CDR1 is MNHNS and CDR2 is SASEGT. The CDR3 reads CASRDKPLGPQHF. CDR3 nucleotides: TGTGCCAGCCGGGACAAGCCCTTGGGGCCCCAGCATTTT.

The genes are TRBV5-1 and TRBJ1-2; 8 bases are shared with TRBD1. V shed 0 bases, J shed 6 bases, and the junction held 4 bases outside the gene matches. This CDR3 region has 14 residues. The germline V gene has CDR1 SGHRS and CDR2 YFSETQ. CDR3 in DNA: TGCGCCAGCAGCTTGGCCGGACAGGGACATGGCTACACCTTC. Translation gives CASSLAGQGHGYTF. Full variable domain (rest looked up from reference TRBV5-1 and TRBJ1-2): KAGVTQTPRYLIKTRGQQVTLSCSPISGHRSVSWYQQTPGQGLQFLFEYFSETQRNKGNFPGRFSGRQFSNSRSEMNVSTLELGDSALYLCASSLAGQGHGYTFGSGTRLTVV.

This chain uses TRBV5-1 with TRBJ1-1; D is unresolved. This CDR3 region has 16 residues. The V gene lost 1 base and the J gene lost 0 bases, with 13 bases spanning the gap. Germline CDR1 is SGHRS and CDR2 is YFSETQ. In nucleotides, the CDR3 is TGCGCCAGCAGCTTGCCGGGTCCTTCTATGAACACTGAAGCTTTCTTT. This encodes CASSLPGPSMNTEAFF. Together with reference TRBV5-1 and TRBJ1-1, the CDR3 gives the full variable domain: KAGVTQTPRYLIKTRGQQVTLSCSPISGHRSVSWYQQTPGQGLQFLFEYFSETQRNKGNFPGRFSGRQFSNSRSEMNVSTLELGDSALYLCASSLPGPSMNTEAFFGQGTRLTVV.

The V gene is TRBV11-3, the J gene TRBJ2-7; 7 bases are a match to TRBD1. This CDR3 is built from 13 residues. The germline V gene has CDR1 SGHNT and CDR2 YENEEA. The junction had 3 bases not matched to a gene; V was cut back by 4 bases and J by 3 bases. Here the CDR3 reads CASSSGQNYEQYF. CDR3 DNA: TGTGCCAGCAGCTCGGGACAGAACTACGAGCAGTACTTC.